This TCR beta chain was retrieved from a study of identical twins (dated by TCRdb to 2015 to 2016). Broadly, across the study: To test whether fetal clonotypes persist, the study used deep sequencing on TCR alpha and beta repertoires from monozygotic twins, unrelated adults of various ages, and cord blood. Replicate twin experiments were performed at different times using different library preparation protocols to rule out contamination.

About this clonotype: It has no known antigen specificity. Base-call qualities are not available, and no considerably larger clone is one nucleotide away.

The protocol used for the library was 5' RACE. These reads were obtained on an Illumina HiSeq 2000. Template switching added a universal primer binding site, and the final cDNA carried a unique molecular identifier that allowed TCR cDNA molecules to be counted accurately. Specific primers in the conserved constant-segment region were used to synthesize first-strand cDNA for the TCR alpha and beta chains. Each cDNA library was double barcoded, with a SMART-Mk sample barcode plus Illumina barcodes, to control for contamination. TruSeq adapter sequences and Illumina sample barcodes were added in two successive PCR steps. The TCR alpha and beta cDNA libraries were sequenced on the Illumina HiSeq platform using custom primers. In the paper's pipeline: MiGEC was used to process raw reads and extract unique molecular identifiers, and MiXCR was used to find CDR3 positions. Recombination models were inferred per individual with the repgenHMM and IGoR tools using an EM algorithm. Shared clonotype analysis was performed with the tcR package in R, normalizing sharing by the product of cloneset sizes. To study raw recombination free of thymic and clonal selection effects, out-of-frame nonproductive sequences were analyzed. TCRdb's own reprocessing of the public reads used fastp at Q25 and MiXCR and kept productive beta chains. One record per CDR3 amino acid sequence lists the most common genes and DNA. The V and J calls come from TCRdb's annotation, not from the publication. In all, the sample holds about 480,000 distinct CDR3 sequences, and more than 13% of those were seen once. 0.52% of the sample rests with the top ten.

CDR1 and CDR2 (SGHAT, FQNNGV) derive from the germline V gene. Inclusive of the bounding cysteine and phenylalanine, the CDR3 is 20 residues long. Here the CDR3 DNA is all that survives: 60 bases in frame from base 1. Trimming takes 2 bases off V and 1 base off J; junction bases not matched to a gene: 20. All donors were healthy Caucasians. Three pairs of female monozygotic twins, all aged about 18 to 30 years, were included in the twin cohort. Positive isolation kits from Invitrogen were used to isolate CD4+ and CD8+ T cell populations. The research as a whole found: Out-of-frame TCR alpha sequences shared between twins showed an excess of low generation-probability sequences compared with coincidental sharing between unrelated individuals. Because the same donors could not be followed over many years, the conclusions depended on cross-sectional statistical analysis. Abundant cord blood beta clonotypes had fewer insertions, young adult naive repertoires showed a similar but weaker trend, and memory repertoires showed no such trend. Invariant T cells such as MAIT and iNKT could partly confound zero-insertion analyses, although diverse VJ usage argued against such confounding for most clonotypes. Out-of-frame TCR alpha sharing in monozygotic twins was systematically underestimated by recombination models, whereas sharing between unrelated individuals was in agreement with the recombination models. Excess twin sharing in beta out-of-frame sequences was weaker because fewer shared sequences lowered the signal-to-noise ratio.

In addition, the sample was reused for a study of yellow fever vaccine responses in identical twins. In that second paper, the authors write: According to the authors, in identical twins the way T cells responded to vaccination appeared partly convergent and partly personalized. Focusing on identical twins, the study followed the T cell clones that responded to the vaccine, and did so with precision.

The sequence is built from TRBV11-2 and TRBJ2-7; 7 nucleotides in the junction match TRBD2. What was sequenced was CD4+ T cells sorted from blood. This sequence was found in a young woman in good health. The nucleotides are TGTGCCAGCAGCTTACAAGCCTCTCGGGCGGGGGTTGTGTGGTCCTACGAGCAGTACTTC. The translation is CASSLQASRAGVVWSYEQYF.